This paragraph reports one TCR beta chain. Antigen: not known. The sample belongs to a study of T-cell reconstitution after alpha-beta-depleted transplantation in children. Study-wide points: By one year post-transplant, T-cell counts and diversity largely arose from T cells that were newly produced. Where alpha-beta T cells came from about two months after transplant was reportedly several hundred expanded graft clones. TCRbeta diversity was high at day 60 in some patients (a result of surviving recipient T cells and thymic progenitors).

The V gene's germline CDR1 is SEHNR and CDR2 FQNEAQ (reference sequence). With 4 bases removed from V and 3 bases from J, the gap between germline ends came to 16 bases. This CDR3 contains 15 residues. The authors prepared the TCRbeta library with unique molecular identifiers. A single record per CDR3 protein comes from TCRdb applying MiXCR to the PCR reads. The data contain tens of thousands of distinct CDR3 sequences, roughly 46% of them singletons. This chain uses TRBV7-9 with TRBJ2-7; the D gene could be TRBD1 or TRBD2 (5 bases each). The sample in question was PBMCs, mostly from graft donor cells, obtained 360 days after TCRalphabeta/CD19-depleted stem cell transplant. The TCR comes from a male patient aged 10-17 years who had a stem cell transplant for acute lymphoblastic leukemia, so the T cells may come from the graft donor. DNA for the CDR3: TGTGCCAGCAGCTCCCGGGACGGCTACCTCTACGAGCAGTACTTC. Protein sequence: CASSSRDGYLYEQYF.